What follows are 14 T cell receptor beta chains derived from one specimen sequenced in a study of T cells in Graves' hyperthyroidism and ophthalmopathy. RNA transcripts yielded amplified TCR beta CDR3 regions. A first-round RT-PCR of the TCR CDR3 used the HTBI primer set. In TCRdb, the multiplex PCR reads were re-called with MiXCR into one record per CDR3 protein. The sample comprises a few hundred thousand distinct CDR3 sequences, around 13% of which are singletons, and 5% to 6% rests with the top ten. Sequencing was done on a sample of blood. The receptors originated from a woman between 18 and 29 years old with Graves' hyperthyroidism.

The rearrangement uses TRBV10-1 and TRBJ2-7, with 13 bases matching TRBD2. Trimming cost V 9 bases and J 5 bases; bases outside gene matches: 10. CDR1 WNHNN and CDR2 SYGVQD come from the germline V gene (reference sequence). CDR3 length equals 15 residues. CDR3 sequence (DNA): TGCGCCAGTCGCACGATTGGACTAGCGGGAGACGAGCAGTACTTC. Its translation is CASRTIGLAGDEQYF.

This clonotype was recorded at least ten times. The chain employs TRBV12-3 or TRBV12-4 and TRBJ1-4, with D uncertain. V was trimmed by 3 bases and J by 5 bases, leaving 7 bases between them. This CDR3 contains 13 residues. This CDR3 is CASSLVRNEKLFF. The CDR3 DNA reads as TGTGCCAGCAGTTTGGTACGGAATGAAAAACTGTTTTTT.

This clonotype turned up a few times. The J gene is TRBJ2-2, the V gene TRBV10-2, with 15 bases matching TRBD2. The CDR3 is 20 residues long. V gave up 2 bases and J gave up 7 bases; unmatched junction bases: 14. Germline CDR1 and CDR2: WSHSY and SAAADI. The CDR3 region is CASSETRRGLAGGQVGELFF. The DNA of the CDR3 is TGCGCCAGCAGTGAGACCCGAAGAGGACTAGCGGGAGGGCAGGTCGGGGAGCTGTTTTTT.

The table lists this clonotype with many counts. The J gene is TRBJ2-1, the V gene TRBV20-1; 10 bases line up with TRBD1. The length of the CDR3 is 15 residues. The ends lost 3 bases at V and 6 bases at J; junction bases unmatched: 8. The germline V gene encodes CDR1 DFQATT and CDR2 SNEGSKA (reference sequence). The CDR3 protein is CSARDRGGKSNEQFF. CDR3 DNA sequence: TGCAGTGCTAGGGACAGGGGGGGAAAATCCAATGAGCAGTTCTTC.

This clonotype came up many times. The chain employs TRBV11-2 and TRBJ1-5; no reliable D call. The V gene lost 0 bases and the J gene lost 6 bases, with 9 bases spanning the gap. CDR1 and CDR2 (germline): SGHAT, FQNNGV. This CDR3 region has 14 residues. The CDR3 DNA sequence: TGTGCCAGCAGCTTAGAGGCGGAAGGTCAGCCCCAGCATTTT. This gives the protein CASSLEAEGQPQHF.

As DNA, the CDR3 is TGCAGTGCTAGAGACGGGAGTCGAAACGAGCAGTACTTC. As protein: CSARDGSRNEQYF. The chain has TRBV20-1 and TRBJ2-7; tentative D call: TRBD2 (6 bases). Trimming left V 0 bases short and J 5 bases short, with 11 bases between. The CDR3 spans 13 residues. Germline assignment: CDR1 DFQATT and CDR2 SNEGSKA (reference sequence).

This clonotype has a count of ten or more. The chain links TRBV7-2 to TRBJ1-5; D might be TRBD1 (6 bases). The germline V gene encodes CDR1 SGHTA and CDR2 FQGNSA. The CDR3 totals 15 residues. Trimming removed 1 base at V and 3 bases at J, with 10 bases between. CDR3 sequence reads: CASSLGQVTNQPQHF. CDR3 in DNA: TGTGCCAGCAGCTTAGGACAGGTTACCAATCAGCCCCAGCATTTT.

This clonotype was seen many times. Here the CDR3 reads CASSTRGTGGYNEQFF. The CDR3 bases are TGTGCCAGCAGTACTAGGGGGACAGGAGGTTACAATGAGCAGTTCTTC. The chain has TRBV6-2 or TRBV6-3 and TRBJ2-1; 8 positions agree with TRBD1. Germline V lookup: CDR1 MNHEY, CDR2 SVGEGT. The CDR3 is 16 amino acids. The J segment lost 4 bases and the V segment lost 5 bases, leaving 10 bases of the junction unmatched.

The table lists this clonotype with a few counts. A read error may account for a junction end that differs from germline. J is TRBJ1-6 and V is TRBV20-1; weak D call: TRBD1 (6 bases). The V gene's germline CDR1 is DFQATT and CDR2 SNEGSKA (reference sequence). CDR3 length equals 14 residues. This CDR3 is CSTRDPGANSPLHF. CDR3 in DNA: TGCAGTACTAGAGATCCAGGGGCAAATTCACCCCTCCACTTT.

This clonotype showed up many times. This chain links TRBV11-2 with TRBJ2-3; TRBD2 might be the D (5 bases). Per the germline V gene, CDR1 is SGHAT and CDR2 is FQNNGV. The CDR3 covers 15 residues. Trimming shortened V by 3 bases and J by 0 bases, and 10 bases separated the two germline ends. CDR3 in DNA: TGTGCCAGCAGCTTGATAGCGCAAAGCACAGATACGCAGTATTTT. Its translation is CASSLIAQSTDTQYF.

This clonotype showed up many times. The chain uses TRBV2 and TRBJ2-5; a weak D match, TRBD1 (5 bases). From germline, CDR1 is SNHLY and CDR2 FYNNEI. The CDR3 has 16 residues. Trimming removed 4 bases at V and 1 base at J, with 16 bases between. The CDR3 sequence: CASSVRQGAGQETQYF. The CDR3 bases are TGTGCCAGCAGTGTACGGCAGGGCGCCGGCCAAGAGACCCAGTACTTC.

In this sample, this clonotype turned up many times. The V gene is TRBV28, the J gene TRBJ2-5; the match to TRBD2 covers 11 bases. The V gene end was trimmed by 7 bases and the J gene end by 3 bases; junction bases not matched to a gene: 7. CDR1 and CDR2 (germline): MDHEN, SYDVKM. This CDR3 has 15 residues. The CDR3 nucleotides read TGTGCCAGCACCTTAGCGGGAGGGTGGAAAGAGACCCAGTACTTC. The encoded protein is CASTLAGGWKETQYF.

CDR3 region: CASSLEWTAGNTIYF. In DNA, the CDR3 is TGTGCCAGCAGCTTAGAATGGACAGCGGGAAACACCATATATTTT. V usage is TRBV7-2 and J usage is TRBJ1-3; possible D gene TRBD1, 6 bases. CDR1 and CDR2 (germline): SGHTA, FQGNSA. The V end lost 1 base, the J end lost 4 bases, and 11 bases lay between the germline ends. The CDR3 loop spans 15 amino acids.

CDR3 region: CASSQDVGSGANVLTF. CDR3 DNA: TGTGCCAGCAGCCAAGATGTGGGGTCTGGGGCCAACGTCCTGACTTTC. The chain uses TRBV4-2 and TRBJ2-6; D unresolved. This CDR3 region has 16 residues. Trimming took off 0 bases at V and 1 base at J, with 7 bases between the two ends. Germline CDR1 LGHNA, CDR2 YNFKEQ.